Listed below are T cell receptor beta chains from one sample, sequenced in a study of blood T cell repertoires in COVID-19. The repertoire was sequenced with immunoSEQ multiplex PCR; TCRdb's copy has only in-frame clones and lacks some. The sample holds roughly 100,000 clones; roughly 90% are singletons and the top ten take roughly 5.5%. The sample consisted of peripheral blood. The origin of the receptors is a human donor in a cohort sampled during active COVID-19. CDR3s include the opening cysteine and the closing phenylalanine or tryptophan.

13,TRBV12-3/TRBV12-4,TRBJ1-6,CATGQGLNSPLHF
12,TRBV7-9,TRBJ1-5,CASSQIGGPQHF
12,TRBV29-1,TRBJ1-2,CSVGGLLEGYTF
13,TRBV19,TRBJ1-1,CASSIVVNTEAFF
13,TRBV9,TRBJ1-1,CASSVYGATEAFF
15,TRBV19,TRBJ2-1,CASTLSGPSYNEQFF
15,TRBV5-5,TRBJ2-7,CASSLGKGVDYEQYF
16,TRBV11-3,TRBJ2-1,CASSLDSVQGYNEQFF
17,TRBV4-3,TRBJ1-2,CASSQVWGWDSPYGYTF
20,TRBV4-3,TRBJ2-7,CASSHGPSGLAGGSSYEQYF
15,TRBV11-2,TRBJ2-7,CASSGDSRISYEQYF
14,TRBV6-5,TRBJ2-7,CASSSGELSYEQYF